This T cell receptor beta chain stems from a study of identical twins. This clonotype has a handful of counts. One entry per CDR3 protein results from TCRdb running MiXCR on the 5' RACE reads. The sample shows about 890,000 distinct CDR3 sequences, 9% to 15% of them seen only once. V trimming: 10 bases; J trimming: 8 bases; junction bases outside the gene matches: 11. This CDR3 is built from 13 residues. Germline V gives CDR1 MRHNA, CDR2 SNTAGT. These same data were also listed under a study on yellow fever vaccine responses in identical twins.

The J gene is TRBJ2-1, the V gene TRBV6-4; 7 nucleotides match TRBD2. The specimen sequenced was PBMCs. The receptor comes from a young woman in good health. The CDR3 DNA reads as TGTGCCACCTCTGCGACTAGCACCCATGAGCAGTTCTTC. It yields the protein CATSATSTHEQFF.